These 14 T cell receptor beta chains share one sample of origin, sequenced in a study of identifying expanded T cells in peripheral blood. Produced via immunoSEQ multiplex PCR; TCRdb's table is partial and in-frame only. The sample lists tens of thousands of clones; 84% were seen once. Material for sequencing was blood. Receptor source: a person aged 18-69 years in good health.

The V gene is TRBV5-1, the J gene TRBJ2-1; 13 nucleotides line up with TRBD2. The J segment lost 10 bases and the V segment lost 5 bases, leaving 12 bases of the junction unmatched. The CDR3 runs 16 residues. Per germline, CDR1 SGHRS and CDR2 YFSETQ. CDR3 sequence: CASRQDTSGRAEEQFF. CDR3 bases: TGCGCCAGCAGGCAAGACACTAGCGGGAGGGCCGAAGAGCAGTTCTTC. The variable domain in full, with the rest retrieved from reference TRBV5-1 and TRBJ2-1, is KAGVTQTPRYLIKTRGQQVTLSCSPISGHRSVSWYQQTPGQGLQFLFEYFSETQRNKGNFPGRFSGRQFSNSRSEMNVSTLELGDSALYLCASRQDTSGRAEEQFFGPGTRLTVL.

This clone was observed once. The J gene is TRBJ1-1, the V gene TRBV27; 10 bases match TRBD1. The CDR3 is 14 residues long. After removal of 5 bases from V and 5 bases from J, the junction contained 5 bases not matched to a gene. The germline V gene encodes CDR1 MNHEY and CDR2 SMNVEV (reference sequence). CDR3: CASSVGQGWTEAFF. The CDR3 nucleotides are TGTGCCAGCAGTGTGGGACAGGGGTGGACTGAAGCTTTCTTT.

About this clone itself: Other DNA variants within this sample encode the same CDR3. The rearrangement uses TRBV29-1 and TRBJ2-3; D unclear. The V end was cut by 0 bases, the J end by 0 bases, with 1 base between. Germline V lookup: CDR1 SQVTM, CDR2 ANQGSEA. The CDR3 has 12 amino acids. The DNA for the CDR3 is TGCAGCGTTGAAGACAGCACAGATACGCAGTATTTT. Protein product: CSVEDSTDTQYF.

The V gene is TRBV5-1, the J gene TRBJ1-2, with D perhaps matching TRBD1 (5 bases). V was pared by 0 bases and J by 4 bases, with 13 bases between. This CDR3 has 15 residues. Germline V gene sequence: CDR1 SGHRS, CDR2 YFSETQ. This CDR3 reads CASSLAGVGAYGYTF. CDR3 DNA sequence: TGCGCCAGCAGCTTGGCTGGGGTCGGGGCCTATGGCTACACCTTC.

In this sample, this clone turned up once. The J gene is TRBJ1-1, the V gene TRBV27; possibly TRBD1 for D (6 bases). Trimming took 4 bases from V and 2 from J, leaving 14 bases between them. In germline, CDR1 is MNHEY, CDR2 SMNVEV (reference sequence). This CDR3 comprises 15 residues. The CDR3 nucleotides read TGTGCCAGCAGTTGGGGGGCAGTTCCCAACACTGAAGCTTTCTTT. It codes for CASSWGAVPNTEAFF.

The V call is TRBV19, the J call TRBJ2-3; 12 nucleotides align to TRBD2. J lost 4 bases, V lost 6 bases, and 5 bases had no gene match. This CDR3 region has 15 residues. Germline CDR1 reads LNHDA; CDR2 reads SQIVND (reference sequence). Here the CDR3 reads CASSPTSGRADTQYF. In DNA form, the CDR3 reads TGTGCCAGTAGCCCGACTAGCGGGAGAGCAGATACGCAGTATTTT.

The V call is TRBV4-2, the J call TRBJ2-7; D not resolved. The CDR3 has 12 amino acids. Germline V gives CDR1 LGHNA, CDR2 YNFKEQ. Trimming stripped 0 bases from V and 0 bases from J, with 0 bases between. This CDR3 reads CASSQDSYEQYF. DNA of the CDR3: TGTGCCAGCAGCCAAGACTCCTACGAGCAGTACTTC.

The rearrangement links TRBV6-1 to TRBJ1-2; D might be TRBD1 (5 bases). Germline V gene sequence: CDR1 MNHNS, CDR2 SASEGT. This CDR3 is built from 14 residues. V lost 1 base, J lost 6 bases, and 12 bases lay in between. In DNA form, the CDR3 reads TGTGCCAGCAGTGAAGGCCCCGGGGGGAATGGCTACACCTTC. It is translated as CASSEGPGGNGYTF.

Here the CDR3 reads CASSLAEVTHEQYF. DNA for the CDR3: TGTGCCAGCAGCTTAGCTGAGGTGACCCACGAGCAGTACTTC. V and J are TRBV7-9 and TRBJ2-7; no reliable D call. Per the germline V gene, CDR1 is SEHNR and CDR2 is FQNEAQ (reference sequence). The CDR3 loop spans 14 amino acids. V was pared by 0 bases and J by 5 bases, with 11 bases between.

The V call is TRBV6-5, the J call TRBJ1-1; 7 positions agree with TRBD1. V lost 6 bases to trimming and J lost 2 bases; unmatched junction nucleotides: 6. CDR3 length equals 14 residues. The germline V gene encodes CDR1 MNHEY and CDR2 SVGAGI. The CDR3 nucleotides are TGTGCCAGCAGAAGAAGGACAGGAAACACTGAAGCTTTCTTT. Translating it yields CASRRRTGNTEAFF.

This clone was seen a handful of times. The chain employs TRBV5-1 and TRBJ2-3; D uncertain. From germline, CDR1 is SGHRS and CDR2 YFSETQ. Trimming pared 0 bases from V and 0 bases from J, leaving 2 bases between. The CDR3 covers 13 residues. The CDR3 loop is CASSLDSTDTQYF. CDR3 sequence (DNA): TGCGCCAGCAGCTTGGACAGCACAGATACGCAGTATTTT.

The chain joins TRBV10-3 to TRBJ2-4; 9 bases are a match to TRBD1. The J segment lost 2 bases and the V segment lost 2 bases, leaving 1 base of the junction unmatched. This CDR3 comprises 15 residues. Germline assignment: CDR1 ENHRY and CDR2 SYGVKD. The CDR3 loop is CAISEDRGSKNIQYF. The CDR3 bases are TGTGCCATCAGTGAGGACAGGGGGTCCAAAAACATTCAGTACTTC.

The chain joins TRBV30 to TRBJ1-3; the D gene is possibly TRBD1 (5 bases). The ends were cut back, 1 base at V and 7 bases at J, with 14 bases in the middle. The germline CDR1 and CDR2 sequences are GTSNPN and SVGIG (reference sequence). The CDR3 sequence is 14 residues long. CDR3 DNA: TGTGCCTGGAGTGAGACAGAGCTGGGGAACACCATATATTTT. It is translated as CAWSETELGNTIYF.

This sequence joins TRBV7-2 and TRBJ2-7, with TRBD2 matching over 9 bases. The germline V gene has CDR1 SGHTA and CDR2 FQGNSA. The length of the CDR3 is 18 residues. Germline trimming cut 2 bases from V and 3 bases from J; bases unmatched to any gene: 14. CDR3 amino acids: CASSLFLAGDRFDYEQYF. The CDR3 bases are TGTGCCAGCAGCTTATTCTTAGCGGGAGATCGGTTCGACTACGAGCAGTACTTC.